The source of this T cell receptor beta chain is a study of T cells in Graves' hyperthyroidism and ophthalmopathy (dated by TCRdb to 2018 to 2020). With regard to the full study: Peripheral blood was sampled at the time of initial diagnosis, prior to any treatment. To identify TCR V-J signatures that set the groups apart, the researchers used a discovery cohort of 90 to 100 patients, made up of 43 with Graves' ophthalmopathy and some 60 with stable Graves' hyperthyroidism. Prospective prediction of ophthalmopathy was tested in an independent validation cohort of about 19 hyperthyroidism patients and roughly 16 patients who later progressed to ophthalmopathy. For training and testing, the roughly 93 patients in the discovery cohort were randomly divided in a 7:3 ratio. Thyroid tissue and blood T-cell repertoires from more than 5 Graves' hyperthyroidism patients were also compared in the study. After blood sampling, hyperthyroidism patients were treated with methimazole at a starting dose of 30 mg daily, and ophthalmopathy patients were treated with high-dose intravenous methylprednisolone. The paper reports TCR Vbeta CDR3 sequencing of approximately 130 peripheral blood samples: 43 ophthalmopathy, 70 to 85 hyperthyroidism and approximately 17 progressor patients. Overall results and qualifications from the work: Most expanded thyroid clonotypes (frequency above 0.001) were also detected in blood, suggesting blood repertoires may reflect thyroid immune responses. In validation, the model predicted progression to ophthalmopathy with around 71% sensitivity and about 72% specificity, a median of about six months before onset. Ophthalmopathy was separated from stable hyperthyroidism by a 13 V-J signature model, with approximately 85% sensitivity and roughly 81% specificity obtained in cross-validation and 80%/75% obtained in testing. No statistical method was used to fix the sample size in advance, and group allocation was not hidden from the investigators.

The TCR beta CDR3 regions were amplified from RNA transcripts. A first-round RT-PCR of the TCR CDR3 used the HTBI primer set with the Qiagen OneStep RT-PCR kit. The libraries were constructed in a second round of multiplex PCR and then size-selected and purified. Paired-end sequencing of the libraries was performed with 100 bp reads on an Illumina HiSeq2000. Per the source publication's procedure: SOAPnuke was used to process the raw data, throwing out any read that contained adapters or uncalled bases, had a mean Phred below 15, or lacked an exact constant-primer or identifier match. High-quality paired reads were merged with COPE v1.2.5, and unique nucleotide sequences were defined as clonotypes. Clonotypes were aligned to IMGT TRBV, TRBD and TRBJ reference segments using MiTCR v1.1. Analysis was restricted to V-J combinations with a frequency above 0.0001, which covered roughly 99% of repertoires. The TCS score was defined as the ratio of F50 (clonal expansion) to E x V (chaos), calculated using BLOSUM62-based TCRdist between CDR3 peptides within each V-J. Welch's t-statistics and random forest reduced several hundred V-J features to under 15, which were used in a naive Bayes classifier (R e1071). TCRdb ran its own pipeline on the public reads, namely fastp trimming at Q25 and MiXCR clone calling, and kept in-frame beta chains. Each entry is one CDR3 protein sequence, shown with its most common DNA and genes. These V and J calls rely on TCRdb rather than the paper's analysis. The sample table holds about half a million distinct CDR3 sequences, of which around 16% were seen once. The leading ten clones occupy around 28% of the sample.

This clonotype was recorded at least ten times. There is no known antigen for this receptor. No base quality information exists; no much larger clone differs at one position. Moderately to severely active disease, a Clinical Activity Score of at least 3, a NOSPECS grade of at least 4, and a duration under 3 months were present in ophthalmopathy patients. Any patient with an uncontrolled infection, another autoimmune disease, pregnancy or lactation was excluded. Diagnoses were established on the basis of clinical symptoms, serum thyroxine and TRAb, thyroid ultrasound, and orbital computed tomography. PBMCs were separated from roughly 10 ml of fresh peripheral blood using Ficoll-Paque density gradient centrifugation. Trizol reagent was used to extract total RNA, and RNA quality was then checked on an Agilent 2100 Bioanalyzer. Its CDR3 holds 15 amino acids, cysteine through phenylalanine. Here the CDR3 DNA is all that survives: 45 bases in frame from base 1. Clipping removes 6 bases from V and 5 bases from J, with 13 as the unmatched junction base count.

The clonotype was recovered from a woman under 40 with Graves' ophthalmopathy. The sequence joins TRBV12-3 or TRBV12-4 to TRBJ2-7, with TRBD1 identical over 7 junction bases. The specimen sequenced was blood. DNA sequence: TGTGCCAGCAGCCCGGGGAGAGGGGGCGAGGACGAGCAGTACTTC. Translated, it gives CASSPGRGGEDEQYF.